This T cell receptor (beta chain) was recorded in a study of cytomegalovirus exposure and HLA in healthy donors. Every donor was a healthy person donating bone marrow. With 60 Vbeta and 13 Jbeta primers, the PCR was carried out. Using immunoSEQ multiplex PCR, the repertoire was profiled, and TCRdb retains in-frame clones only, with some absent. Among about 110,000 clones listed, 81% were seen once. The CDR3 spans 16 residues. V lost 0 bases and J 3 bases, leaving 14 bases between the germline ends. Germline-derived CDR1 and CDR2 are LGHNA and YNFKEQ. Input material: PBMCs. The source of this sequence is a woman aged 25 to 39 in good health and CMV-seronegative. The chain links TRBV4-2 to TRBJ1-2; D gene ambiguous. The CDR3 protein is CASSQDLGVRDYGYTF. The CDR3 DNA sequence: TGTGCCAGCAGCCAAGATTTGGGAGTGCGTGACTATGGCTACACCTTC.